This TCR beta chain comes out of a study of blood T cell repertoires in COVID-19 (dated by TCRdb to 2019 to 2021). As for the study more broadly: Samples from collaborators originated in the United States, Italy and Spain and spanned both the acute and convalescent phases of COVID-19. The material from the prospective study consisted of cDNA or gDNA derived from T cells, B-cell-depleted T cells, or PBMCs. Subjects who had been exposed to COVID-19, were actively infected with it, or had recovered from it provided the deeply sampled blood TCRbeta repertoires that made up the dataset. The repertoires were made available in a free public database intended to serve as a resource for research on the immune response to SARS-CoV-2. Samples came from the ongoing ImmuneRACE study (first 160 participants) plus 1,254 subjects from 6 global collaborators. Nearly every sample came with metadata listing a de-identified subject ID, COVID-19 status, age in years and sex. Where HLA class I and class II types were available, the types were taken from metadata supplied by the sample provider, not from assay-based typing.

Paper-wide results and their limitations: The quantity of clinical and demographic metadata differed by source and by participant and was supplied without curation.

This clone was recorded only once. There is no known antigen for this receptor. No quality values exist for individual bases; no much larger clone is one base distant. Collaborating institutions collected whole blood in K2EDTA tubes following their own protocols. For TCRbeta analysis, collaborators shipped samples in one of three forms: frozen whole blood, isolated PBMCs, or DNA extracted from either of those sample types. V was cut back by 5 bases and J by 1 base, leaving a gap of 11 bases between them. The CDR3 contains 14 residues, cysteine and phenylalanine counted. Of the read, only the CDR3 DNA is kept; its 42 bases are in frame from base 1. Sequences GTSNPN (CDR1) and SVGIG (CDR2) are obtained from the germline V gene (reference sequence). TCRbeta CDR3 regions were amplified from genomic DNA using the immunoSEQ Assay, a bias-controlled multiplex PCR. Concerning the study's data processing: The number of nucleated cells in each sample was estimated by amplification of reference gene primers within the assay. To quantify the absolute abundance of each unique TCRbeta CDR3 rearrangement, sequence reads were collapsed and filtered. Productive Simpson clonality was computed per sample as the square root of Simpson's diversity index over productive rearrangements. The immuneACCESS repertoire file appears here via TCRdb, limited to in-frame rearrangements. These files lack a portion of the clones; in checked studies, under half of the deficit traces to unresolved V genes, and the cause of the others is not known. V and J calls plus clone size are reproduced from that table; the DNA served to infer D and trimming. The sample contains about 9,600 clones, roughly nine tenths of them found a single time. Approximately 6.2% of the sample lies in the top ten.

The chain joins TRBV30 to TRBJ2-2, and TRBD1 may be the D gene, going by 5 matching bases. This receptor was taken from a human donor in a cohort sampled during active COVID-19. Sequencing was carried out using peripheral blood. The nucleotide sequence is given as TGTGCCTGGGAGATGGGGCAGAACACCGGGGAGCTGTTTTTT. Its translation is CAWEMGQNTGELFF.